This T cell receptor (beta chain) is from a study of post-analysis software for immune sequencing data. Overall study: Courses of disease covered relapsing-remitting, secondary progressive and progressive-relapsing multiple sclerosis. General study points: Among several TRBV segments more frequent in patients than controls were TRBV5-6, TRBV5-1 and TRBV20-1.

A remark on this clonotype: Antigen specificity is unknown.

TCR beta cDNA libraries had unique molecular identifiers. Each CDR3 protein is one row after TCRdb ran MiXCR on the PCR reads. Altogether approximately 730,000 distinct CDR3 sequences are present, 35% to 55% being singletons, with the ten largest covering roughly 4.5%. CDR3 length: 14 amino acids. The junction had 8 bases not matched to a gene; V was cut back by 6 bases and J by 4 bases. V gene TRBV12-3 or TRBV12-4 combines with J gene TRBJ1-2; 7 nucleotides agree with TRBD1. This sequence originates from a girl aged 10 to 17 with multiple sclerosis. Sequenced sample: blood. CDR3 nucleotide sequence: TGTGCCAGCAGCCGACAGGGAGTCGGCTATGGCTACACCTTC. Translated, it gives CASSRQGVGYGYTF.